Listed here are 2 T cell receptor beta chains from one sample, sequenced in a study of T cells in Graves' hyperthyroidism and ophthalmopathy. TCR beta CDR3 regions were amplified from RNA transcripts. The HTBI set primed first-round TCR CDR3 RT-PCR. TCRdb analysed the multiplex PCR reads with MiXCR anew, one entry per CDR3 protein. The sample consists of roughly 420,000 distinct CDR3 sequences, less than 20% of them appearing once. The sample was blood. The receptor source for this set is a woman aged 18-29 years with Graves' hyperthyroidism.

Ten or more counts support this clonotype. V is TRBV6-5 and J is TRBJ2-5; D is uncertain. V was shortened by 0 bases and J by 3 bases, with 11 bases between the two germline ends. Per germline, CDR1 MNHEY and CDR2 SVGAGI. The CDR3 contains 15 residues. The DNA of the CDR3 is TGTGCCAGCAGTTACTCGGCGGTCCAGAAAGAGACCCAGTACTTC. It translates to CASSYSAVQKETQYF.

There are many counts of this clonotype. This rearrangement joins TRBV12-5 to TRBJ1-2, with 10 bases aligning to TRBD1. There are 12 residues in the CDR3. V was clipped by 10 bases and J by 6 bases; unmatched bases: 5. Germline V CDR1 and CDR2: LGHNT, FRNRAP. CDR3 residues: CATSGTGDGYTF. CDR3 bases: TGTGCTACTTCCGGGACAGGGGATGGCTACACCTTC.